This T cell receptor (beta chain) is from a study of metastatic and nonmetastatic thyroid tumors (dated by TCRdb to about 2020). About the full investigation: For patients with malignant and with benign thyroid disease, the researchers compared repertoires between peripheral blood samples and tumor or nodule tissue samples.

At least ten counts were recorded for this clone. Its antigen is unknown. No clone much larger than this one lies a single base away; base qualities are absent. Points the paper makes about the study in general: TCR beta diversity was reported as significantly higher in malignant tumors than in benign nodules, in both blood and tumor samples.

No treatment had been received by any patient before thyroid surgery. Using T-cell receptor beta sequencing, the study looked back at clinical samples from patients collected from 2012 to 2018. Per the germline V gene (reference sequence), LGHDT is the CDR1 and YNNKEL is the CDR2. From the cysteine through the phenylalanine, the CDR3 covers 18 amino acids. The sequence is cut down to CDR3 DNA, 54 bases in frame from base 1. The junction shows trimming of 0 bases on V and 8 bases on J, plus 23 bases between the germline ends. Libraries were built with PCR. Sequencing was performed on an Illumina HiSeq 4000. The TCR beta-chain CDR3 region of each patient was profiled by high-throughput sequencing. In the authors' own workflow: The researchers built a classifier to tell apart papillary thyroid cancer patients with distant metastasis, based on CDR3 differences among clinicopathological groups. The Shannon index was used to measure repertoire diversity, and the Morisita-Horn index was used to measure how similar tumor and blood repertoires were. The public reads were reanalyzed by TCRdb: fastp trimming at Q25, MiXCR alignment, in-frame beta chains only. V and J calls and clone size were set by TCRdb, not the authors. For this sample the table gives 30,000 to 35,000 clones, of which 25% to 30% were detected only once. The ten most abundant clones make up 7.8% of the sample.

This chain is built from TRBV3-1 and TRBJ2-1; TRBD2 is possibly the D segment (6 matching bases). This sequence originates from a female donor with papillary thyroid cancer or a benign thyroid nodule (not recorded which). Some clones in this sample may be carry-over from other donors' samples. The sample consisted of blood. The bases are TGTGCCAGCAGCCAAGAAGGTTTGGAGGGTCACGAGATCGATGAGCAGTTCTTC. This sequence encodes CASSQEGLEGHEIDEQFF.